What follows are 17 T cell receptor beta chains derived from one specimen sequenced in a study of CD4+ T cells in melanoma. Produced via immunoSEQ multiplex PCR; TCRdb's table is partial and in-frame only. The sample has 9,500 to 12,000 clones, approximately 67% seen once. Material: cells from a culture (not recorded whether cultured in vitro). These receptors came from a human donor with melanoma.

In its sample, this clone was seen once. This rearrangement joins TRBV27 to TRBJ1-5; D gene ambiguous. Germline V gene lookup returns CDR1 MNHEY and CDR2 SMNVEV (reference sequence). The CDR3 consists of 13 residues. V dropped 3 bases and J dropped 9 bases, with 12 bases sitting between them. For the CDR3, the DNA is TGTGCCAGCAGTTTGTCGGGTTTTGGGCCCCAGCATTTT. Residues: CASSLSGFGPQHF.

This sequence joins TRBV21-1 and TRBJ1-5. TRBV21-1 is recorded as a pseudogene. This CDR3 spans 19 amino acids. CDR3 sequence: CASSSPLENDKHSNQPQHF. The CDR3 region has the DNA TGTGCCAGCAGCAGTCCCCTGGAAAACGATAAACATAGCAATCAGCCCCAGCATTTT.

CDR3 DNA sequence: TGTGCCAGCAGCTTAGAGGGGGACAACTCTGGAAACACCATATATTTT. Translation: CASSLEGDNSGNTIYF. The chain has TRBV11-3 and TRBJ1-3; a weak D match, TRBD1 (6 bases). V lost 0 bases, J lost 0 bases, and 9 bases lay in between. The CDR3 has 16 amino acids. Germline V gene sequence: CDR1 SGHNT, CDR2 YENEEA.

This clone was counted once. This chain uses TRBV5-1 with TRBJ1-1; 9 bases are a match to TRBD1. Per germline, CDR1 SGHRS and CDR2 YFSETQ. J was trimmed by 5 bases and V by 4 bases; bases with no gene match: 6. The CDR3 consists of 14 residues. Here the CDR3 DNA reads TGCGCCAGCAGCACGGGACAGGGTAGAACTGAAGCTTTCTTT. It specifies CASSTGQGRTEAFF.

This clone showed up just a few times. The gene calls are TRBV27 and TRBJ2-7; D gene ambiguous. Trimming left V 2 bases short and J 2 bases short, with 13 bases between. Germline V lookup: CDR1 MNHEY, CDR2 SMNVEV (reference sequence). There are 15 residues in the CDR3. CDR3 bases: TGTGCCAGCAGTTTAAAGGGCTTAGGAACCTACGAGCAGTACTTC. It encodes CASSLKGLGTYEQYF.

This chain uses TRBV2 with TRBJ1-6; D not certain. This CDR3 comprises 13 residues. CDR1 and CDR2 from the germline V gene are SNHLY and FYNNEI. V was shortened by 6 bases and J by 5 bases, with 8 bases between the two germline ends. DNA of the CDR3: TGTGCCAGCAGAGCCTACGATAATTCACCCCTCCACTTT. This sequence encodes CASRAYDNSPLHF.

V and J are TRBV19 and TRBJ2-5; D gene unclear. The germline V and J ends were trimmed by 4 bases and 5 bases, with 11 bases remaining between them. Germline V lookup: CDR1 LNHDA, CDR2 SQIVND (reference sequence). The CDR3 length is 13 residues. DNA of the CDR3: TGTGCCAGTAGTACGGATTCCGGGGAGACCCAGTACTTC. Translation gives CASSTDSGETQYF. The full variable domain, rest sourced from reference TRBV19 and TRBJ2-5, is DGGITQSPKYLFRKEGQNVTLSCEQNLNHDAMYWYRQDPGQGLRLIYYSQIVNDFQKGDIAEGYSVSREKKESFPLTVTSAQKNPTAFYLCASSTDSGETQYFGPGTRLLVL.

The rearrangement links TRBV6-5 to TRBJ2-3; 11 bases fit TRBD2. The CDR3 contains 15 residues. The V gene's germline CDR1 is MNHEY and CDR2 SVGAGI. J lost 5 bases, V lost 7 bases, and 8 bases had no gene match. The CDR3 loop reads CASTVAGGPGDTQYF. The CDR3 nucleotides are TGTGCCAGCACTGTAGCGGGGGGGCCTGGAGATACGCAGTATTTT.

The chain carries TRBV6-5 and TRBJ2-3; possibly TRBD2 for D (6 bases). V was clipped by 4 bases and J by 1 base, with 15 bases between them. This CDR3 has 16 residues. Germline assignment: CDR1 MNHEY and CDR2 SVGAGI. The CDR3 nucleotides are TGTGCCAGCAGTTTACGCGGAGCGGGCGGCACAGATACGCAGTATTTT. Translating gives CASSLRGAGGTDTQYF.

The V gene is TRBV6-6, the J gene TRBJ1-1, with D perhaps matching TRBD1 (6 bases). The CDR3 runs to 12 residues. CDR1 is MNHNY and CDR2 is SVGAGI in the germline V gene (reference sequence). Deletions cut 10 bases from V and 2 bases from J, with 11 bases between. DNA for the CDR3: TGTGCCACTCGAGGGGGAAACACTGAAGCTTTCTTT. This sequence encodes CATRGGNTEAFF.

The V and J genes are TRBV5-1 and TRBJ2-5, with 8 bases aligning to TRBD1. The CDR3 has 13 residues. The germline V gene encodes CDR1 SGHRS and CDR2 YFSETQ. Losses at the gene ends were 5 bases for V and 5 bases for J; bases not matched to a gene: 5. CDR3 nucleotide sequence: TGCGCCAGCAGGGACAGGGCTGGGGAGACCCAGTACTTC. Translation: CASRDRAGETQYF.

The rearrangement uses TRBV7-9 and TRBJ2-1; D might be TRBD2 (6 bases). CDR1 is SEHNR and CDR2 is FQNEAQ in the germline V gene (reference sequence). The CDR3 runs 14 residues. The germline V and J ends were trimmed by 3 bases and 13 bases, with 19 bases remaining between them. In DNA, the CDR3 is TGTGCCAGCAGCTTGACTAGTAGCTTAGATCTTCAGTTCTTC. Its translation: CASSLTSSLDLQFF.

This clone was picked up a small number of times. The CDR3, as DNA: TGTGCCAGCAGATCCGGGACCGTGGATTCACCCCTCCACTTT. It yields the protein CASRSGTVDSPLHF. The chain employs TRBV5-4 and TRBJ1-6, with D possibly being TRBD1 (5 bases). V was shortened by 5 bases and J by 8 bases, with 14 bases between the two germline ends. Germline CDR1 is SGHNT and CDR2 is YYREEE (reference sequence). The CDR3 contains 14 residues.

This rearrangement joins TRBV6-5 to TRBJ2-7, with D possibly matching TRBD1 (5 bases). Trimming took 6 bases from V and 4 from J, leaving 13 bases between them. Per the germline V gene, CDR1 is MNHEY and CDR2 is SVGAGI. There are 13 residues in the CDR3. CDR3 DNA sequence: TGTGCCAGCAGATTAGGGGAAGGATACGAGCAGTACTTC. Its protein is CASRLGEGYEQYF.

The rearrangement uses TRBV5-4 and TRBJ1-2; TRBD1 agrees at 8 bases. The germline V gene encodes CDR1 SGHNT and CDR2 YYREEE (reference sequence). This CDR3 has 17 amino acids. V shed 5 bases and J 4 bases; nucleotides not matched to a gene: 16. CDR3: CASSRPRQGTDGYGYTF. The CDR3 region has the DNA TGTGCCAGCAGTCGACCGAGACAGGGGACCGACGGCTATGGCTACACCTTC.

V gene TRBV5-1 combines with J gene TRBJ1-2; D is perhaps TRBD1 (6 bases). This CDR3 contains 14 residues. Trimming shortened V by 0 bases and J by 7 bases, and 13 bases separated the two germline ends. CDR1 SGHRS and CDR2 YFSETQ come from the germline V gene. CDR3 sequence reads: CASSLATGPGGYTF. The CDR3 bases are TGCGCCAGCAGCTTGGCGACAGGTCCTGGTGGCTACACCTTC. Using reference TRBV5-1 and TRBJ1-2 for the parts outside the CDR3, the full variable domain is KAGVTQTPRYLIKTRGQQVTLSCSPISGHRSVSWYQQTPGQGLQFLFEYFSETQRNKGNFPGRFSGRQFSNSRSEMNVSTLELGDSALYLCASSLATGPGGYTFGSGTRLTVV.

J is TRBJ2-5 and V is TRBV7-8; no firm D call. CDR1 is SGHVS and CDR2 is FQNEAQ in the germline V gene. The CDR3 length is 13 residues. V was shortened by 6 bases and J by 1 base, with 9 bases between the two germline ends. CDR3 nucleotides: TGTGCCAGCAGATCGAGGTTCCAAGAGACCCAGTACTTC. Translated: CASRSRFQETQYF.